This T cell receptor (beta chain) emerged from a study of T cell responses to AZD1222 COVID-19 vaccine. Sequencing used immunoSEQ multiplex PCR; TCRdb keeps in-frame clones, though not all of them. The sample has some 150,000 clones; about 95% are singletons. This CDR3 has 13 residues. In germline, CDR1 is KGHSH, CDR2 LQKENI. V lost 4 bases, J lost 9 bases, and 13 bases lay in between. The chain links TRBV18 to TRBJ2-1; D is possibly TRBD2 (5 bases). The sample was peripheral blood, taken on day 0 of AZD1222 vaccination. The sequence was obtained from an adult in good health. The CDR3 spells CASSQRAVSEQFF. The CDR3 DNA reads TGTGCCAGCTCACAGAGGGCCGTAAGTGAGCAGTTCTTC.